Listed below are T cell receptor beta chains from one sample, sequenced in a study of T cells in localized non-small cell lung cancer. Libraries were prepared by immunoSEQ multiplex PCR; TCRdb keeps only in-frame clonotypes and omits some of them. The sample shows about 2,400 clones, approximately 22% of them seen only once. The sample consisted of lung tumor tissue, taken before any cancer treatment. All receptors come from a man aged 40-75 years with stage I lung adenocarcinoma. Both conserved end residues are part of each CDR3. A D gene is named only where the DNA matches it firmly. For some rows the clone size is stated as once, few or many, or as a class when expanded; others skip it.

v_call	j_call	clone_size	d_call	cdr3_aa	cdr3_nt
TRBV11-3	TRBJ2-1	.	.	CASGPGSVYNEQFF	TGTGCCAGCGGCCCGGGGAGCGTTTACAATGAGCAGTTCTTC
TRBV11-3	TRBJ2-3	few	TRBD2	CASSGSGAGEDTQYF	TGTGCCAGCAGCGGAAGCGGGGCGGGGGAAGATACGCAGTATTTT
TRBV11-3	TRBJ2-3	.	.	CASSLSVGPDTQYF	TGTGCCAGCAGCTTATCGGTGGGACCCGATACGCAGTATTTT
TRBV19	TRBJ2-1	.	TRBD2	CASSMSTFTGTSGNRPGEQFF	TGTGCCAGTAGTATGTCGACTTTCACCGGGACTAGCGGGAACCGGCCGGGGGAGCAGTTCTTC
TRBV18	TRBJ2-7	few	TRBD2	CASSLLADSYEQYF	TGTGCCAGCTCACTCCTAGCGGACTCCTACGAGCAGTACTTC
TRBV28	TRBJ2-5	.	.	CASSFVGFGETQYF	TGTGCCAGCAGTTTCGTGGGGTTTGGAGAGACCCAGTACTTC
TRBV11-3	TRBJ1-5	.	.	CASSLGGGSNQPQHF	TGTGCCAGCAGCTTAGGGGGAGGATCAAATCAGCCCCAGCATTTT
TRBV9	TRBJ1-2	medium-sized	TRBD1	CASRPEGAVYGYTF	TGTGCCAGCAGACCGGAGGGGGCCGTTTATGGCTACACCTTC
TRBV11-3	TRBJ2-1	few	TRBD2	CASTPPGLAGNEQFF	TGTGCCAGCACTCCCCCGGGACTAGCGGGAAATGAGCAGTTCTTC
TRBV11-3	TRBJ2-7	.	.	CASSLEVDTYEQYF	TGTGCCAGCAGCTTGGAAGTAGATACCTACGAGCAGTACTTC
TRBV11-3	TRBJ2-7	few	.	CASSLQGRPYEQYF	TGTGCCAGCAGCTTACAGGGACGACCCTACGAGCAGTACTTC
TRBV11-3	TRBJ2-2	few	.	CASSLGMDTGELFF	TGTGCCAGCAGCTTGGGTATGGACACCGGGGAGCTGTTTTTT
TRBV9	TRBJ2-2	few	.	CASSVGLTKRELFF	TGTGCCAGCAGCGTAGGTCTAACGAAGCGGGAGCTGTTTTTT
TRBV28	TRBJ1-6	few	.	CASRSPGPLYGSPLHF	TGTGCCAGCAGGTCCCCGGGACCTCTTTATGGCTCACCCCTCCACTTT
TRBV10-3	TRBJ2-1	few	.	CAISESIASQGGNNEQFF	TGTGCCATCAGTGAGTCGATCGCTTCGCAGGGGGGCAACAATGAGCAGTTCTTC
TRBV11-3	TRBJ1-1	.	TRBD1	CASSRQGGNTEAFF	TGTGCCAGCAGTCGACAGGGGGGGAACACTGAAGCTTTCTTT
TRBV5-1	TRBJ1-1	.	.	CASSLGLIEVMNTEAFF	TGCGCCAGCAGCTTGGGGCTGATTGAGGTAATGAACACTGAAGCTTTCTTT
TRBV4-1	TRBJ2-1	few	.	CASSQEGLNSYNEQFF	TGCGCCAGCAGCCAAGAGGGACTGAACTCCTACAATGAGCAGTTCTTC
TRBV6-8	TRBJ2-7	few	TRBD2	CASSISGGSLLEQYF	TGTGCCAGCAGCATTAGCGGGGGGTCCCTCCTCGAGCAGTACTTC
TRBV6-8	TRBJ2-3	large	TRBD2	CASSYTGLAGGSTDTQYF	TGTGCCAGCAGCTACACTGGACTAGCGGGGGGCAGCACAGATACGCAGTATTTT
TRBV30	TRBJ1-2	.	TRBD1	CAWSATGGGYGYTF	TGTGCCTGGAGTGCGACAGGGGGAGGCTATGGCTACACCTTC
TRBV19	TRBJ1-4	.	.	CASSPRRGEKLFF	TGTGCCAGTAGCCCACGGAGAGGTGAAAAACTGTTTTTT
TRBV6-8	TRBJ2-2	.	.	CASSALPGGELFF	TGTGCCAGCAGTGCGCTACCGGGCGGGGAGCTGTTTTTT
TRBV6-8	TRBJ2-7	few	.	CASSNGGLGYEQYF	TGTGCCAGCAGCAACGGGGGCCTTGGCTACGAGCAGTACTTC
TRBV11-3	TRBJ2-3	.	.	CASSLAQYTDTQYF	TGTGCCAGCAGCTTGGCCCAATACACAGATACGCAGTATTTT
TRBV11-3	TRBJ1-2	medium-sized	.	CASSQAGRQLIYGYTF	TGTGCCAGCAGCCAAGCAGGTAGACAGCTTATCTATGGCTACACCTTC
TRBV11-3	TRBJ2-3	medium-sized	TRBD1	CASRRGGQGDTQYF	TGTGCCAGCCGACGAGGAGGACAGGGAGATACGCAGTATTTT
TRBV6-8	TRBJ2-7	few	.	CASSRPDSYEQYF	TGTGCCAGCAGTCGACCAGACTCGTACGAGCAGTACTTC
TRBV9	TRBJ2-7	.	TRBD1	CASSADWGDREVHEQYF	TGTGCCAGCAGCGCCGACTGGGGGGACAGGGAGGTCCACGAGCAGTACTTC
TRBV11-3	TRBJ2-7	medium-sized	.	CASSSSMFRGNTYEQYF	TGTGCCAGCAGCTCTTCTATGTTCCGAGGAAATACCTACGAGCAGTACTTC
TRBV10-2	TRBJ2-7	few	.	CASSRGRLYYEQYF	TGCGCCAGCAGCAGGGGGAGGCTTTACTACGAGCAGTACTTC
TRBV6-8	TRBJ1-1	medium-sized	TRBD1	CASRKMGQGAVAFF	TGTGCCAGCCGCAAGATGGGACAGGGTGCCGTAGCTTTCTTT
TRBV18	TRBJ2-2	.	.	CASSPPGRAGELFF	TGTGCCAGCTCACCACCGGGGCGCGCCGGGGAGCTGTTTTTT
TRBV11-3	TRBJ2-5	few	TRBD2	CASTLAGGPETQYF	TGTGCCAGCACGCTAGCGGGGGGGCCAGAGACCCAGTACTTC
TRBV5-1	TRBJ2-1	.	.	CASSLEQLTNEQFF	TGCGCCAGCAGCTTGGAACAGCTAACGAATGAGCAGTTCTTC
TRBV28	TRBJ1-3	.	.	CASRSDRTPGNTIYF	TGTGCCAGCAGATCAGACAGGACTCCTGGAAACACCATATATTTT
TRBV19	TRBJ2-1	.	.	CASSWARDSPEQFF	TGTGCCAGTAGTTGGGCCCGGGACTCGCCAGAGCAGTTCTTC
TRBV5-1	TRBJ2-1	.	.	CASSLLGAANNEQFF	TGCGCCAGCAGCTTGTTGGGGGCCGCTAACAATGAGCAGTTCTTC
TRBV28	TRBJ1-1	few	.	CASNGAIDEAFF	TGTGCCAGCAACGGGGCGATCGATGAAGCTTTCTTT
TRBV19	TRBJ2-7	.	.	CASSIGRGDEQYF	TGTGCCAGTAGTATTGGCAGGGGGGACGAGCAGTACTTC
TRBV1	TRBJ1-6	.	.	CASSRLDRGNSPLHF	TGCGCCAGCAGCCGACTTGACAGGGGTAATTCACCCCTCCACTTT
TRBV6-8	TRBJ1-6	medium-sized	.	CASSSPGGGNSPLHF	TGTGCCAGCAGTTCTCCCGGGGGGGGTAATTCACCCCTCCACTTT
TRBV9	TRBJ1-2	.	.	CASSVGALGGQNDGYTF	TGTGCCAGCAGCGTAGGGGCGTTGGGGGGTCAGAACGATGGCTACACCTTC
TRBV28	TRBJ2-7	.	.	CASSLSQGLGALSYEQYF	TGTGCCAGCAGTTTATCCCAGGGGTTAGGGGCCCTGTCCTACGAGCAGTACTTC
TRBV30	TRBJ1-2	.	.	CAWSEEGGYTF	TGTGCCTGGAGCGAGGAGGGTGGCTACACCTTC
TRBV11-3	TRBJ1-4	few	TRBD1	CASSIGQGVNEKLFF	TGTGCCAGCAGCATAGGACAGGGTGTTAATGAAAAACTGTTTTTT
TRBV14	TRBJ1-4	.	.	CASGRNEKLFF	TGTGCCAGCGGCCGGAATGAAAAACTGTTTTTT
TRBV9	TRBJ2-2	.	.	CASSVATGETGELFF	TGTGCCAGCAGCGTAGCTACGGGGGAAACCGGGGAGCTGTTTTTT
TRBV11-3	TRBJ2-4	.	TRBD1	CASSRPGQKNIQYF	TGTGCCAGCAGCAGACCGGGACAGAAAAACATTCAGTACTTC
TRBV18	TRBJ1-4	.	.	CASSPLMARNEKLFF	TGTGCCAGCTCACCACTAATGGCCCGTAATGAAAAACTGTTTTTT
TRBV5-1	TRBJ2-2	.	.	CASSLGDRDNTGELFF	TGCGCCAGCAGCTTGGGGGACCGGGATAACACCGGGGAGCTGTTTTTT
TRBV6-8	TRBJ2-7	few	TRBD2	CASSYSSSSGGYEQYF	TGTGCCAGCAGTTACTCGAGTTCTAGCGGGGGGTACGAGCAGTACTTC
TRBV11-3	TRBJ1-3	few	.	CASSFRTVPSSGNTIYF	TGTGCCAGCAGCTTCAGGACGGTCCCCTCCTCTGGAAACACCATATATTTT
TRBV6-8	TRBJ2-7	.	TRBD1	CASRTDRGEQYF	TGTGCCAGCAGAACGGACAGGGGCGAGCAGTACTTC
TRBV9	TRBJ2-3	few	TRBD1	CASSVEQGTLTDTQYF	TGTGCCAGCAGCGTAGAACAGGGGACGCTCACAGATACGCAGTATTTT
TRBV28	TRBJ2-7	.	TRBD1	CASSLPGQGGFYEQYF	TGTGCCAGCAGTTTACCTGGACAGGGGGGATTCTACGAGCAGTACTTC
TRBV9	TRBJ2-5	.	TRBD2	CASSDTSVQETQYF	TGTGCCAGCAGCGATACTAGCGTCCAAGAGACCCAGTACTTC